This T cell receptor beta chain was sequenced during a study of blood T cell repertoires in COVID-19. At the level of the study: Specimens from acute and convalescent COVID-19 originated in the United States, Italy and Spain. PBMCs, B-cell-depleted T cells, or T cells were the source of the cDNA or gDNA that made up the material.

The germline gives CDR1 MDHEN, CDR2 SYDVKM. Unmatched junction bases numbered 20, after V lost 6 bases and J lost 16 bases. The CDR3 consists of 15 residues. Per the authors' pipeline: Researchers report that nucleated cell counts were estimated from reference gene primer amplification. TCRdb keeps only in-frame clones here, not all; method: immunoSEQ multiplex PCR. The V and J calls and clone size come from that table; D and trimming were worked out from the DNA. The sample consists of approximately 180,000 clones, about 81% of them appearing once. Sequencing was performed on peripheral blood. The gene calls are TRBV28 and TRBJ2-1; 8 bases align to TRBD1. The sequence was collected from a woman aged 70-85 years with acute or convalescent COVID-19. This CDR3 is CASSPGDRLPSRVFF. In DNA form, the CDR3 reads TGTGCCAGCAGCCCCGGGGACAGGTTACCCTCACGTGTATTCTTC. Looking up the rest from reference TRBV28 and TRBJ2-1 gives the full variable domain: DVKVTQSSRYLVKRTGEKVFLECVQDMDHENMFWYRQDPGLGLRLIYFSYDVKMKEKGDIPEGYSVSREKKERFSLILESASTNQTSMYLCASSPGDRLPSRVFFGPGTRLTVL.